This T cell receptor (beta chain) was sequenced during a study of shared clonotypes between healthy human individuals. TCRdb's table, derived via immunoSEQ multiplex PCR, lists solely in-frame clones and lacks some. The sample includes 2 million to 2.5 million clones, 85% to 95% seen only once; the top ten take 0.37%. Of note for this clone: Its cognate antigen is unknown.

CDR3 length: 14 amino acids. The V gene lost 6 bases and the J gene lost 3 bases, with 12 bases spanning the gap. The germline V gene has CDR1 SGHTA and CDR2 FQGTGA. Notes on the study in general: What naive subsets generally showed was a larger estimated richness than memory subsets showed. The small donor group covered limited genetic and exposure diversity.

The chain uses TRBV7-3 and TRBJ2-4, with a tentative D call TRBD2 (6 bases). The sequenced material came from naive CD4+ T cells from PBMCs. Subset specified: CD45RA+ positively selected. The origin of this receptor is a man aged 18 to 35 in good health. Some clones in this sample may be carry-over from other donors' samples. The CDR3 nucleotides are TGTGCCAGCAGTCGCGGGGAAGTCAAAAACATTCAGTACTTC. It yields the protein CASSRGEVKNIQYF.